The present T cell receptor (beta chain) was sequenced within a study of blood T cell repertoires in COVID-19. Study at large: PBMCs, B-cell-depleted T cells, or T cells provided the cDNA or gDNA that made up the material.

The germline CDR1 and CDR2 sequences are SGHNT and YYREEE (reference sequence). V was cut by 3 bases and J by 6 bases, with 10 bases left in between. The length of the CDR3 is 13 residues. Authors' methods: Using reference gene primer amplification, nucleated cell counts were estimated. Libraries were prepared by immunoSEQ multiplex PCR; TCRdb keeps only in-frame clonotypes and omits some of them. The V and J calls and clone size come from that table; D and trimming were worked out from the DNA. The sample includes about 350,000 clones, around 88% of them seen just once. The sequenced material came from peripheral blood. The sequence was collected from a woman in her fifties or sixties with COVID-19, enrolled during active disease. The V call is TRBV5-4, the J call TRBJ2-4, with D hard to call. The chain's CDR3 is CASSSNVVNIQYF. The DNA for the CDR3 is TGTGCCAGCAGCTCGAACGTAGTAAACATTCAGTACTTC.